Sequencing of this T cell receptor (beta chain) was carried out in a study of tumor-infiltrating lymphocytes in primary liver carcinoma. Trimming removed 7 bases at V and 5 bases at J, with 12 bases between. The germline CDR1 and CDR2 sequences are LGHNA and YNFKEQ. The CDR3 length is 14 residues. From approximately 20-30 mg of unsorted bulk tissue, DNA and RNA were co-extracted together. The authors made TCR beta cDNA from around 500 ng total RNA with a constant-region primer. Libraries for TCR beta were built through three nested multiplex PCR rounds, which together made up a slightly modified ARM-PCR procedure. In the first two PCR rounds, TRBV1-TRBV30 forward primers were paired with a C-beta reverse primer, and each round lasted around 10 cycles. TCRdb used MiXCR to reprocess the multiplex PCR reads, holding one entry per CDR3 protein. This sample has roughly 80,000 distinct CDR3 sequences; under 75% occur once, and the top ten carry about 26%.

The chain joins TRBV4-2 to TRBJ1-6, with D possibly being TRBD1 (5 bases). Input material: tumor-adjacent normal liver tissue. The sequence came from a man aged 35 to 55 with primary liver carcinoma and hepatitis B virus infection. This CDR3 reads CASIQAQDNSPLHF. CDR3 bases: TGTGCCAGCATTCAAGCACAGGATAATTCACCCCTCCACTTT.